These 2 T cell receptor beta chains were all obtained from the same sample, sequenced in a study of control samples from healthy donors and cancer patients. The assay was immunoSEQ multiplex PCR, and TCRdb's table has in-frame clones only and misses some. The sample shows roughly 130,000 clones, about 94% of them seen only once. Sequencing was performed on PBMCs. These receptors all come from a man in his 60s with colorectal cancer.

The chain has TRBV7-9 and TRBJ1-3; TRBD1 matches 10 bases. Germline V gene lookup returns CDR1 SEHNR and CDR2 FQNEAQ (reference sequence). V gave up 6 bases and J gave up 0 bases; unmatched junction bases: 8. The CDR3 totals 17 residues. CDR3 sequence: CASSSGQGTLSGNTIYF. As DNA, the CDR3 is TGTGCCAGCAGTTCGGGACAGGGGACCCTCTCTGGAAACACCATATATTTT.

The genes are TRBV5-4 and TRBJ2-5; D is undetermined. CDR1 is SGHNT and CDR2 is YYREEE in the germline V gene (reference sequence). The V and J ends lost 0 bases and 4 bases respectively, with 4 bases between them. The CDR3 is 12 residues long. The CDR3 region is CASSLEGETQYF. CDR3 coding DNA: TGTGCCAGCAGCTTGGAGGGAGAGACCCAGTACTTC.